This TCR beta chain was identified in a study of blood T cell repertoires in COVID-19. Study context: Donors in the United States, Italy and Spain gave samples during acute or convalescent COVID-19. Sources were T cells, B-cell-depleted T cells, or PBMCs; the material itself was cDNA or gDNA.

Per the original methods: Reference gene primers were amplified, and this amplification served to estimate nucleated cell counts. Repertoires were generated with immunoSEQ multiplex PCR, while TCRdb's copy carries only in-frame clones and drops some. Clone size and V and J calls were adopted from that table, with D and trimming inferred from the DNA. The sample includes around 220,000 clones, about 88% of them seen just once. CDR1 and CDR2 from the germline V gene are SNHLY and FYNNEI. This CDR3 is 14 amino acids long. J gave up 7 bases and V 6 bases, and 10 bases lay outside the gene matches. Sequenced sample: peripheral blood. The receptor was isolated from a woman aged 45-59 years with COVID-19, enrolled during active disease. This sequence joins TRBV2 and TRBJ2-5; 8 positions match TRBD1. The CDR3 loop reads CASSDGRQGMTQYF. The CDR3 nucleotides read TGTGCCAGCAGCGACGGGCGACAGGGGATGACCCAGTACTTC. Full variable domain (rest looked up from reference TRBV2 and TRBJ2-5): EPEVTQTPSHQVTQMGQEVILRCVPISNHLYFYWYRQILGQKVEFLVSFYNNEISEKSEIFDDQFSVERPDGSNFTLKIRSTKLEDSAMYFCASSDGRQGMTQYFGPGTRLLVL.